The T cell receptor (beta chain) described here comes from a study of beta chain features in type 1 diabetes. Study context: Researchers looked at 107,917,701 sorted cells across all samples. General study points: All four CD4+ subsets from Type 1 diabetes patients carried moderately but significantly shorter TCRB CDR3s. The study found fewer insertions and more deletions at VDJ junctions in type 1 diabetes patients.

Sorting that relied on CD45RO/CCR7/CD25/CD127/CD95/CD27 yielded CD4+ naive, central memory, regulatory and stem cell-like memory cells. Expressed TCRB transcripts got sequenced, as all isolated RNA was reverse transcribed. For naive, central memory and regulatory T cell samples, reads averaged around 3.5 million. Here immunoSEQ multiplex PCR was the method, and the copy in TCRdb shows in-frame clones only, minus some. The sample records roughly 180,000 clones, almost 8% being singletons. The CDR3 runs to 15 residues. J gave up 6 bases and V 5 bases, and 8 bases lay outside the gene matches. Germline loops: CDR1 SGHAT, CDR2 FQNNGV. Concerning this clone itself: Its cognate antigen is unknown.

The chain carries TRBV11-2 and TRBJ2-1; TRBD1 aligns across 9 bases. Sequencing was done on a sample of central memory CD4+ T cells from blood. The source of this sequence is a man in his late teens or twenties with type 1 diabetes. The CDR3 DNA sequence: TGTGCCAGCAGCCCACAGGGGGCCCGAAGCAATGAGCAGTTCTTC. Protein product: CASSPQGARSNEQFF.